The entry below gives a single TCR beta chain sequence along with its context. The source of the sample is a study of OX40 agonist ivuxolimab in advanced cancers. The wider study: It was ivuxolimab, an agonistic anti-OX40 (CD134) antibody, that patients were treated with.

Clones were read by immunoSEQ multiplex PCR, and TCRdb kept only the in-frame ones, dropping some. The sample consists of some 81,000 clones, 80% to 90% of them appearing once. The sequencing used CD4+ or CD8+ T cells sorted from blood, collected in a trial of the OX40 agonist ivuxolimab. The receptor was derived from an adult with an advanced solid tumor such as melanoma, head and neck, liver or kidney cancer.

CDR3 sequence reads: CASRVDRTRTDTQYF. The CDR3 DNA reads as TGTGCCAGCAGGGTCGACAGGACCCGCACAGATACGCAGTATTTT. The J gene is TRBJ2-3, the V gene TRBV6-5; weak D call: TRBD1 (6 bases). V dropped 6 bases and J dropped 1 base, with 14 bases sitting between them. Germline V gene lookup returns CDR1 MNHEY and CDR2 SVGAGI. The CDR3 has 15 amino acids.